The 5 T cell receptor beta chains below were found in one sample sequenced in a study of T cells after somatic rescue of genetic block (dated by TCRdb to the early 2020s). Libraries were made using the immunoSEQ multiplex PCR assay. This immuneACCESS table, as held by TCRdb, lists in-frame sequences with V and J called but not all clones. Of the missing ones, under half trace to an unresolved V gene in checked studies; the others have no known cause. The sample table lists about 63,000 clones, roughly 94% of them with a count of one. The ten largest clones represent about 3% of the sample. The source material was peripheral blood mononuclear cells (PBMCs). The receptors originated from a middle-aged man.

As DNA, the CDR3 is TGTGCCAGCAGTTTATTAGGAGGGGGCTCCTACGAGCAGTACTTC. Translated: CASSLLGGGSYEQYF. The chain joins TRBV28 to TRBJ2-7; the D call may be TRBD1 or TRBD2 (6 bases each). Germline CDR1 and CDR2: MDHEN and SYDVKM. The CDR3 spans 15 residues. Trimming took 1 base from V and 0 from J, leaving 10 bases between them. The full variable domain, completed using reference TRBV28 and TRBJ2-7, is DVKVTQSSRYLVKRTGEKVFLECVQDMDHENMFWYRQDPGLGLRLIYFSYDVKMKEKGDIPEGYSVSREKKERFSLILESASTNQTSMYLCASSLLGGGSYEQYFGPGTRLTVT.

This clone was picked up a small number of times. The gene calls are TRBV6-5 and TRBJ2-7, with 7 bases aligning to TRBD1. The CDR3 contains 14 residues. CDR1 and CDR2 from the germline V gene are MNHEY and SVGAGI. V shed 7 bases and J 0 bases; nucleotides not matched to a gene: 6. The CDR3 loop reads CASTWDSGSYEQYF. DNA of the CDR3: TGTGCCAGCACTTGGGACAGCGGCTCCTACGAGCAGTACTTC.

The chain combines TRBV29-1 with TRBJ2-7, with 9 bases lining up with TRBD1. From germline, CDR1 is SQVTM and CDR2 ANQGSEA. The CDR3 consists of 13 residues. Trimming at V came to 3 bases and at J to 6 bases, leaving 6 bases not matched to a gene. The CDR3 coding sequence is TGCAGCGTTGAGGAAGGACAGGGGAGCGAGCAGTACTTC. Residues: CSVEEGQGSEQYF.

This clone turned up a few times. CDR3 in amino acids: CAISERETQYF. CDR3 coding DNA: TGTGCCATCAGTGAGCGGGAGACCCAGTACTTC. The chain is built from TRBV10-3 and TRBJ2-5; no definite D call. Germline V gives CDR1 ENHRY, CDR2 SYGVKD. The CDR3 runs to 11 residues. Trimming removed 2 bases from V and 5 bases from J, with 3 bases in between.

The CDR3 here is CASSYSNTGELFF. CDR3 nucleotide sequence: TGTGCCAGCAGTTATTCGAACACCGGGGAGCTGTTTTTT. The rearrangement links TRBV6-5 to TRBJ2-2; D not certain. The germline V gene encodes CDR1 MNHEY and CDR2 SVGAGI. V lost 3 bases and J lost 0, with 2 bases in between. There are 13 residues in the CDR3.